A single sample is the source of the 8 T cell receptor beta chains below, sequenced in a study of MAIT cells during Salmonella Paratyphi A infection. These receptors have no known antigen. TCRdb re-analysed the 5' RACE reads in MiXCR, keeping a single row per CDR3 protein. The sample has several hundred distinct CDR3 sequences, about 27% seen once; the top ten hold around 25%. General observations from the study: Oligoclonal MAIT cells preferred TRBV20 and TRBV6, with usage seemingly unaffected by infection.

The time point is: after infection, following antibiotic treatment. Valpha7.2+ CD161+ T cells were sorted by flow cytometry as MAIT cells. Sample: MAIT cells from blood, taken at the last sampling point of the challenge study. The receptor set was obtained from a person aged 18-70 years who was deliberately infected with Salmonella Paratyphi A in a paratyphoid fever challenge study.

By proportion, this clonotype is large. The V and J genes are TRBV6-4 and TRBJ2-1; 7 positions match TRBD1. The V gene's germline CDR1 is MRHNA and CDR2 SNTAGT. There are 14 residues in the CDR3. V gave up 6 bases and J gave up 5 bases; unmatched junction bases: 7. The CDR3 bases are TGTGCCAGCAGCCCCGGACAGGATCACAATGAGCAGTTCTTC. Protein product: CASSPGQDHNEQFF.

This clonotype is deemed hyperexpanded. J is TRBJ2-2 and V is TRBV20-1; 9 bases fit TRBD1. V lost 5 bases to trimming and J lost 5 bases; unmatched junction nucleotides: 9. The germline gives CDR1 DFQATT, CDR2 SNEGSKA (reference sequence). This CDR3 is 15 amino acids long. The CDR3 region is CSARGTGKETGELFF. DNA of the CDR3: TGCAGTGCTCGCGGGACAGGGAAGGAGACCGGGGAGCTGTTTTTT.

This chain links TRBV29-1 with TRBJ2-7; 8 nucleotides align to TRBD1. The germline CDR1 and CDR2 sequences are SQVTM and ANQGSEA. Trimming cost V 5 bases and J 4 bases; bases outside gene matches: 10. The CDR3 has 14 residues. CDR3 in DNA: TGCAGCGTTCGAGGGCCAGGACAGGGATACGAGCAGTACTTC. Amino acid sequence: CSVRGPGQGYEQYF.

The rearrangement links TRBV18 to TRBJ1-1; no reliable D call. The V end was cut by 0 bases, the J end by 1 base, with 9 bases between. The germline gives CDR1 KGHSH, CDR2 LQKENI. The CDR3 extends over 15 amino acids. CDR3 sequence reads: CASSPPGSGNTEAFF. CDR3 bases: TGTGCCAGCTCACCACCGGGGTCCGGGAACACTGAAGCTTTCTTT.

This clonotype is deemed large. The chain has TRBV28 and TRBJ2-3; 8 bases line up with TRBD1. V lost 8 bases to trimming and J lost 2 bases; unmatched junction nucleotides: 9. Germline assignment: CDR1 MDHEN and CDR2 SYDVKM. The CDR3 runs 15 residues. The CDR3: CASALGTGDTDTQYF. Here the CDR3 DNA reads TGTGCCAGCGCACTCGGGACAGGAGACACAGATACGCAGTATTTT.

This clonotype is labeled as large (0.1 to 1%). One end of the junction does not line up with germline, which may come from a read error. This rearrangement joins TRBV3-1 to TRBJ2-1; D might be TRBD2 (5 bases). Germline loops: CDR1 LGHDT, CDR2 YNNKEL (reference sequence). The CDR3 length is 14 residues. The chain's CDR3 is CATSREGSYNEQFF. The CDR3 DNA sequence: TGTGCCACCAGCCGAGAGGGATCCTACAATGAGCAGTTCTTC.

This clonotype has a handful of counts. CDR3 sequence reads: CASSQQRNTEAFF. The DNA of the CDR3 is TGTGCCAGCAGCCAGCAGAGAAACACTGAAGCTTTCTTT. This chain links TRBV3-1 with TRBJ1-1; the D is unclear. The V end lost 3 bases, the J end lost 2 bases, and 7 bases lay between the germline ends. This CDR3 has 13 residues. From germline, CDR1 is LGHDT and CDR2 YNNKEL (reference sequence).

By sample share, this clonotype is large. The rearrangement uses TRBV6-4 and TRBJ2-1; TRBD2 matches 11 bases. CDR1 and CDR2 from the germline V gene are MRHNA and SNTAGT. The V and J ends lost 0 bases and 3 bases, in that order; junction bases with no gene match: 1. The CDR3 runs 16 residues. CDR3 DNA sequence: TGTGCCAGCAGTGACTCGACTAGCGGGGACTACAATGAGCAGTTCTTC. Its protein is CASSDSTSGDYNEQFF.